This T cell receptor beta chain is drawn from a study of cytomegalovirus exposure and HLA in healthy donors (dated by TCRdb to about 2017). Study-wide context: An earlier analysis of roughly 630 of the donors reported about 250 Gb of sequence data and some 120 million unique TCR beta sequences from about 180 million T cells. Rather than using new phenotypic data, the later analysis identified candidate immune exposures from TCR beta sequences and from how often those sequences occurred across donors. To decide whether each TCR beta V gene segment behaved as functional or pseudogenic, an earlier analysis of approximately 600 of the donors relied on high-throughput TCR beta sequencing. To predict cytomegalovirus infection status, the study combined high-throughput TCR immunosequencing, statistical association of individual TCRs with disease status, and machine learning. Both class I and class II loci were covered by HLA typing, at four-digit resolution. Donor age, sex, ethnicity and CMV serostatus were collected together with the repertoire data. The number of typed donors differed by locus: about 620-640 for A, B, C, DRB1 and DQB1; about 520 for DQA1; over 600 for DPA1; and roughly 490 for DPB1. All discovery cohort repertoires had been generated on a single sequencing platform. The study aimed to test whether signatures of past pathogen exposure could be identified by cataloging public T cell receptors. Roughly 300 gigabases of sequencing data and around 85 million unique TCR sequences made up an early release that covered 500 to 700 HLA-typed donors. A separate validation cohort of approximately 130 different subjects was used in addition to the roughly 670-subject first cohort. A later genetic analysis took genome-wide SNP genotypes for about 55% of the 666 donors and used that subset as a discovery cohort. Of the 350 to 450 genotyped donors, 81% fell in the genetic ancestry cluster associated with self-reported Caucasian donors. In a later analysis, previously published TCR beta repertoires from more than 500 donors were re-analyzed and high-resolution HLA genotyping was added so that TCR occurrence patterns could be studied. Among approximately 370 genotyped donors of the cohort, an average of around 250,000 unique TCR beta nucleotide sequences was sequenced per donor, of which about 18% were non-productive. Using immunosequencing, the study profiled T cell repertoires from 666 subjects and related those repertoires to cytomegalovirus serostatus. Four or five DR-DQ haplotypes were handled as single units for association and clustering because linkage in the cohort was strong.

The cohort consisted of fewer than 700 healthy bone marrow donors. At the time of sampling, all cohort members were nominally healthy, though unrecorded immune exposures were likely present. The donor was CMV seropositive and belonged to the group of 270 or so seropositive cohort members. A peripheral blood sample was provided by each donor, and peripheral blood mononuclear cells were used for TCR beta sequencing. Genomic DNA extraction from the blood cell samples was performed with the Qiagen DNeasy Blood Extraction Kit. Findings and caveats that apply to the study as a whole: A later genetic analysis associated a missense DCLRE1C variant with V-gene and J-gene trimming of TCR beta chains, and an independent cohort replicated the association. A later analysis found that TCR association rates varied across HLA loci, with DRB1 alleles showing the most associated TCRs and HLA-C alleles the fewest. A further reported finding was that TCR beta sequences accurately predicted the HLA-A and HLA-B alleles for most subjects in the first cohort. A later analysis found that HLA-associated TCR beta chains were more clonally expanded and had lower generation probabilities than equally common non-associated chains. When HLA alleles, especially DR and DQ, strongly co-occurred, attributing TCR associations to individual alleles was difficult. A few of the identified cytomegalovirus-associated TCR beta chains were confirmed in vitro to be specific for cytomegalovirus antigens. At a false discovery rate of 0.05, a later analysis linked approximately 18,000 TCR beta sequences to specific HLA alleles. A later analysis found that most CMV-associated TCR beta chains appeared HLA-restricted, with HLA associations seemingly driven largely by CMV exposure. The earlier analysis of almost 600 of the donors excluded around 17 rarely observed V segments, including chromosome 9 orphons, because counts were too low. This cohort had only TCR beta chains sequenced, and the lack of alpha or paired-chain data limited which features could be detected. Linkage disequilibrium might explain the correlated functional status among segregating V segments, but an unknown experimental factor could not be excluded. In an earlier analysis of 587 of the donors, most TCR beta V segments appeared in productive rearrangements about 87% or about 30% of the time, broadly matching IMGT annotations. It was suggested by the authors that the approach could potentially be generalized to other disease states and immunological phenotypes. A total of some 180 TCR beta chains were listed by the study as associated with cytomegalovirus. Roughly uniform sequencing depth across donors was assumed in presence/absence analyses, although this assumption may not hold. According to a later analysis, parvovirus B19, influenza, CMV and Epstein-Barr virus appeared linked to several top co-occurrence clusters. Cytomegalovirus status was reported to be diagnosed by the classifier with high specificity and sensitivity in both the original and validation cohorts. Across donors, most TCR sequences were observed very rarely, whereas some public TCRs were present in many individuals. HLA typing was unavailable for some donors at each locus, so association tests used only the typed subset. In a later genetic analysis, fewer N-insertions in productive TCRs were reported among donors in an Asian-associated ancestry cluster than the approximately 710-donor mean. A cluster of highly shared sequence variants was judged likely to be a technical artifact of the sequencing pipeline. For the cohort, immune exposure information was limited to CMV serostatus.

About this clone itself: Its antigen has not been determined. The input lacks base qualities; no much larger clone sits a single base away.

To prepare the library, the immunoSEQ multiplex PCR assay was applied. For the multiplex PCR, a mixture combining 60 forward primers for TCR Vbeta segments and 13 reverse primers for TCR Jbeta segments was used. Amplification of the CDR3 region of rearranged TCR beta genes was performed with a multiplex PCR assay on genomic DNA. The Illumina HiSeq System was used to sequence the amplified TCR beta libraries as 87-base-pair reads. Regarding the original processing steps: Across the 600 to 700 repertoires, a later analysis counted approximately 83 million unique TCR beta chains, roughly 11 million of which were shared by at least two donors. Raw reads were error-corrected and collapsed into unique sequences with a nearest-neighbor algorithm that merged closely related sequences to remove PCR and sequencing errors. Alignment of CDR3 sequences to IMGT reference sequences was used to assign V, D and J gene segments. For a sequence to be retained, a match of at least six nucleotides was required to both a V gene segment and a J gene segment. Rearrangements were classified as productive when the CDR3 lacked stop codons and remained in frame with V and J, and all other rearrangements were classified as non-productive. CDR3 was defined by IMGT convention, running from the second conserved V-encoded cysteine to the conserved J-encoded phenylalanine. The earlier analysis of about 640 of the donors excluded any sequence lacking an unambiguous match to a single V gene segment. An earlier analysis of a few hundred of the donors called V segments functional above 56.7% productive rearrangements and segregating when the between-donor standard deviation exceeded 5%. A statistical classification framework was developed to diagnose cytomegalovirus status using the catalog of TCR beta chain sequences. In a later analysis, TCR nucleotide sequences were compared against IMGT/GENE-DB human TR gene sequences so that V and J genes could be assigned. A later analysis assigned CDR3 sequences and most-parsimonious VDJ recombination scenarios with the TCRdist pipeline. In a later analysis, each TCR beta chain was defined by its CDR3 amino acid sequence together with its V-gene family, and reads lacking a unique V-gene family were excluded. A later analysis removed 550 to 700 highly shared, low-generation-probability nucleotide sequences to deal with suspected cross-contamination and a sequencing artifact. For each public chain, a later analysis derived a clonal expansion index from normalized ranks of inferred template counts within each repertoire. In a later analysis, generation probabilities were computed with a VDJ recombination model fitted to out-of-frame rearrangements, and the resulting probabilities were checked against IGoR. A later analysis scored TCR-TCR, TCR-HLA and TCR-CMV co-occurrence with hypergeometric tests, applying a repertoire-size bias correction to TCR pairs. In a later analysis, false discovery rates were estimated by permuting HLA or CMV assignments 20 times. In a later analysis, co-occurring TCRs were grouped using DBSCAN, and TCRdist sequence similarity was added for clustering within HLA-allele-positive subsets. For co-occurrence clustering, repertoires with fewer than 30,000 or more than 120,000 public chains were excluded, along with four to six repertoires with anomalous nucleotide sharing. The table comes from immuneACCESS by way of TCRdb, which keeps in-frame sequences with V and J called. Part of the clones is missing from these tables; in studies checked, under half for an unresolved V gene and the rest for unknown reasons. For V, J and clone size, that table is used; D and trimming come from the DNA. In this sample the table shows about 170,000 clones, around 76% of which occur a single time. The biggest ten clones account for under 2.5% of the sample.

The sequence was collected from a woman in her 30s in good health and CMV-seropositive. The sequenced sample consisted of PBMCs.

The DNA reads as follows: TGCGCCAGCAGCTTTTTAGTTCGGGGGAGGGGAACGAACACTGAAGCTTTCTTT. It codes for CASSFLVRGRGTNTEAFF. In this chain, TRBV5-1 is recombined with TRBJ1-1, with TRBD1 tentatively as D gene (5 bases match). The cysteine opens and the phenylalanine closes a CDR3 of 18 amino acids. Kept here is only the CDR3 DNA, which spans 54 bases and is read in frame from base 1. V and J are truncated by 2 bases and 1 base respectively, leaving an intervening sequence of 21 bases. The germline V gene yields SGHRS for CDR1 and YFSETQ for CDR2. The CDR3 plus the reference TRBV5-1 and TRBJ1-1 genes for the other parts give the full variable domain: KAGVTQTPRYLIKTRGQQVTLSCSPISGHRSVSWYQQTPGQGLQFLFEYFSETQRNKGNFPGRFSGRQFSNSRSEMNVSTLELGDSALYLCASSFLVRGRGTNTEAFFGQGTRLTVV.